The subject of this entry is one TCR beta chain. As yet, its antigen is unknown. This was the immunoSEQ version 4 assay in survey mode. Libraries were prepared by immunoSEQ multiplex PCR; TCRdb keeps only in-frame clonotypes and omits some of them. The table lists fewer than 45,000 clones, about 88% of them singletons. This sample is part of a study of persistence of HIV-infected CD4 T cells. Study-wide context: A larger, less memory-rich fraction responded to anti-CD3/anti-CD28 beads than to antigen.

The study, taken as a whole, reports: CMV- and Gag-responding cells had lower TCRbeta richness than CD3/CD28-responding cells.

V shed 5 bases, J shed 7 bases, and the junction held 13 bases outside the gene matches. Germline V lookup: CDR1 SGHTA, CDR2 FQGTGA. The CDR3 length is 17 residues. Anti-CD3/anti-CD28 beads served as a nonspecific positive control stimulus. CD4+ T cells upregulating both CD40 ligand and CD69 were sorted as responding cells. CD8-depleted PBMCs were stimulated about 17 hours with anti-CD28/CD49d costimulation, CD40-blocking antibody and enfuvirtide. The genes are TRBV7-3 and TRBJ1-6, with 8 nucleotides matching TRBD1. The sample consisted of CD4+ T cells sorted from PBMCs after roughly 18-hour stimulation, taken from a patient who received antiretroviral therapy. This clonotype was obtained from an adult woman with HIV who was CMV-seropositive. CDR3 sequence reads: CASSLEAPGTGNSPLHF. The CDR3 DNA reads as TGTGCCAGCAGCCTCGAAGCCCCCGGGACAGGAAATTCACCCCTCCACTTT.